This TCR beta chain is from a study of shared clonotypes between healthy human individuals. Naive CD4+ cells were CD45RA-selected; the remaining cells were memory. The V gene end was trimmed by 6 bases and the J gene end by 1 base; junction bases not matched to a gene: 1. The CDR3 extends over 13 amino acids. Germline CDR1 LNHDA, CDR2 SQIVND (reference sequence). Sequencing used immunoSEQ multiplex PCR; TCRdb keeps in-frame clones, though not all of them. The repertoire holds under 750,000 clones, with roughly 72% as singletons. Input material: memory CD4+ T cells sorted from blood. Subset described: CD45RA-negative fraction. The chain couples TRBV19 to TRBJ1-1, with 8 bases matching TRBD1. The clonotype comes from a woman aged 25 to 39 in good health. The CDR3 nucleotides read TGTGCCAGTAGGGACAGGGAGAACACTGAAGCTTTCTTT. Translated: CASRDRENTEAFF. Drawing the rest from reference TRBV19 and TRBJ1-1, the complete variable domain is DGGITQSPKYLFRKEGQNVTLSCEQNLNHDAMYWYRQDPGQGLRLIYYSQIVNDFQKGDIAEGYSVSREKKESFPLTVTSAQKNPTAFYLCASRDRENTEAFFGQGTRLTVV.